One sample yielded the 30 T cell receptor beta chains listed below, sequenced in a study of T cells in Graves' hyperthyroidism and ophthalmopathy. The CDR3 regions of TCR beta were amplified from RNA transcripts. During a first-round RT-PCR of the TCR CDR3, the HTBI primer set was used. Each CDR3 protein gets one entry after TCRdb re-called the multiplex PCR reads with MiXCR. Of under 750,000 distinct CDR3 sequences in the sample, over 15% were seen once. The sequencing input was blood. The origin of the receptors is a woman aged 50 to 65 with Graves' hyperthyroidism that later progressed to Graves' ophthalmopathy.

This clonotype was observed at least ten times. V is TRBV18 and J is TRBJ1-5; D unclear. Germline V gene lookup returns CDR1 KGHSH and CDR2 LQKENI. Trimming took off 3 bases at V and 0 bases at J, with 3 bases between the two ends. This CDR3 spans 13 amino acids. CDR3 region: CASSPDSNQPQHF. DNA for the CDR3: TGTGCCAGCTCACCTGATAGCAATCAGCCCCAGCATTTT.

The V gene is TRBV24-1, the J gene TRBJ2-3; D remains unclear. The germline V gene has CDR1 KGHDR and CDR2 SFDVKD. There are 15 residues in the CDR3. The ends were cut back, 5 bases at V and 0 bases at J, with 11 bases in the middle. CDR3 residues: CATSAGWSSTDTQYF. As DNA, the CDR3 is TGTGCCACCAGTGCTGGTTGGTCTAGCACAGATACGCAGTATTTT.

This clonotype was counted only a few times. The rearrangement links TRBV11-3 to TRBJ2-7; D uncertain. The CDR3 length is 15 residues. The V gene lost 1 base and the J gene lost 5 bases, with 15 bases spanning the gap. Germline values: CDR1 SGHNT, CDR2 YENEEA. CDR3 sequence: CASSLGESAVHEQYF. The CDR3 DNA sequence: TGTGCCAGCAGCTTAGGGGAATCGGCGGTCCACGAGCAGTACTTC.

The V and J genes are TRBV30 and TRBJ1-5; TRBD1 is a possible D gene (5 bases). Germline V gene data show CDR1 as GTSNPN and CDR2 as SVGIG (reference sequence). This CDR3 region has 14 residues. Trimming took off 1 base at V and 4 bases at J, with 11 bases between the two ends. DNA of the CDR3: TGTGCCTGGAGTGAGGGACCGCTTAATCAGCCCCAGCATTTT. Translating gives CAWSEGPLNQPQHF.

The chain joins TRBV20-1 to TRBJ2-3, with 7 positions matching TRBD1. Germline CDR1 and CDR2: DFQATT and SNEGSKA (reference sequence). The length of the CDR3 is 14 residues. Trimming at V came to 2 bases and at J to 3 bases, leaving 5 bases not matched to a gene. This CDR3 reads CSARHRGMTDTQYF. For the CDR3, the DNA is TGCAGTGCTAGACACAGGGGCATGACAGATACGCAGTATTTT.

This clonotype has a handful of counts. The chain carries TRBV27 and TRBJ1-5; D perhaps matches TRBD1 (5 bases). V shed 7 bases and J shed 6 bases, with 22 bases lying between them. CDR3 length equals 16 residues. Germline V gene sequence: CDR1 MNHEY, CDR2 SMNVEV (reference sequence). The CDR3 here is CASIPNGRGQGQPQHF. The CDR3 DNA sequence: TGTGCCAGCATTCCAAACGGGAGGGGTCAGGGTCAGCCCCAGCATTTT.

A few counts support this clonotype. The V and J genes are TRBV29-1 and TRBJ1-3, with 7 bases matching TRBD1. Germline V CDR1 and CDR2: SQVTM, ANQGSEA. The CDR3 length is 14 residues. With V trimmed by 4 bases and J by 1 base, 4 bases remained unmatched. CDR3 in amino acids: CSVVQGSSGNTIYF. DNA for the CDR3: TGCAGCGTTGTACAGGGGTCTTCTGGAAACACCATATATTTT.

A few counts support this clonotype. The gene calls are TRBV27 and TRBJ2-7; 7 nucleotides match TRBD1. This CDR3 is built from 15 residues. Germline V CDR1 and CDR2: MNHEY, SMNVEV (reference sequence). The V and J ends lost 2 bases and 3 bases, in that order; junction bases with no gene match: 7. CDR3 loop: CASSLTGTEDYEQYF. The CDR3 coding sequence is TGTGCCAGCAGTTTAACCGGGACAGAGGACTACGAGCAGTACTTC.

With regard to this clonotype: This may stem from a read error, because a much larger clone lies one nucleotide away. The chain links TRBV7-2 to TRBJ2-1; D tentatively fits TRBD1 or TRBD2 (5 bases each). CDR3 length equals 22 residues. V lost 1 base and J 0 bases, leaving 28 bases between the germline ends. In germline, CDR1 is SGHTA, CDR2 FQGNSA. CDR3 residues: CASSLVGLVGALSISSYNEQFF. The CDR3 nucleotides read TGTGCCAGCAGCTTAGTTGGATTGGTCGGGGCTCTATCCATTAGCTCCTACAATGAGCAGTTCTTC.

This clonotype has more than one count but fewer than ten. The V call is TRBV15, the J call TRBJ1-2, with TRBD1 identical over 7 bases. The CDR3 covers 13 residues. After removal of 5 bases from V and 4 bases from J, the junction contained 4 bases not matched to a gene. Germline CDR1 and CDR2: LNHNV and YYDKDF (reference sequence). The CDR3 DNA reads as TGTGCCACCAGCGACAGGGCTGCCTATGGCTACACCTTC. Its translation: CATSDRAAYGYTF.

The J gene is TRBJ2-1, the V gene TRBV5-1; 9 bases are shared with TRBD1. After removal of 2 bases from V and 1 base from J, the junction contained 4 bases not matched to a gene. The germline V gene has CDR1 SGHRS and CDR2 YFSETQ. The CDR3 consists of 16 residues. DNA for the CDR3: TGCGCCAGCAGCTTTTCCGGACAGGGGTCCTACAATGAGCAGTTCTTC. Protein product: CASSFSGQGSYNEQFF.

This chain links TRBV19 with TRBJ2-3; the match to TRBD2 covers 12 bases. The CDR3 length is 16 residues. V shed 8 bases, J shed 2 bases, and the junction held 8 bases outside the gene matches. Germline values: CDR1 LNHDA, CDR2 SQIVND (reference sequence). The CDR3, as DNA: TGTGCCAGTGGGGAAGGACTAGCGGGATTCACAGATACGCAGTATTTT. It is translated as CASGEGLAGFTDTQYF.

This CDR3 is CASSYSGQLGMNTEAFF. The CDR3 bases are TGTGCCAGCAGTTACTCCGGGCAGTTGGGGATGAACACTGAAGCTTTCTTT. The chain recombines TRBV6-5 with TRBJ1-1; D unclear. Trimming removed 0 bases from V and 0 bases from J, with 14 bases in between. The germline CDR1 and CDR2 sequences are MNHEY and SVGAGI. The CDR3 is 17 residues long.

This clonotype appeared many times. The DNA for the CDR3 is TGTGCCAGCTCACCAGCCCGGGACAGGGGAGGCACTGAAGCTTTCTTT. Translating it yields CASSPARDRGGTEAFF. V gene TRBV18 combines with J gene TRBJ1-1, with 10 bases lining up with TRBD1. The CDR3 sequence is 16 residues long. Germline assignment: CDR1 KGHSH and CDR2 LQKENI. J was trimmed by 4 bases and V by 2 bases; bases with no gene match: 7. The entire variable domain, with the rest obtained from reference TRBV18 and TRBJ1-1, is as follows: NAGVMQNPRHLVRRRGQEARLRCSPMKGHSHVYWYRQLPEEGLKFMVYLQKENIIDESGMPKERFSAEFPKEGPSILRIQQVVRGDSAAYFCASSPARDRGGTEAFFGQGTRLTVV.

This chain links TRBV3-1 with TRBJ2-3; tentative D call: TRBD1 (6 bases). Trimming left V 6 bases short and J 1 base short, with 20 bases between. The CDR3 has 17 amino acids. Per germline, CDR1 LGHDT and CDR2 YNNKEL (reference sequence). The CDR3 coding sequence is TGTGCCAGCAGTTCCCGCCTGGGGGCTCGGGGCACAGATACGCAGTATTTT. Translation gives CASSSRLGARGTDTQYF.

This clonotype was picked up many times. The rearrangement links TRBV30 to TRBJ1-1; D may be TRBD1 (5 bases). The length of the CDR3 is 14 residues. Germline V gene lookup returns CDR1 GTSNPN and CDR2 SVGIG (reference sequence). With 4 bases removed from V and 1 base from J, the gap between germline ends came to 13 bases. The CDR3 spells CAWNRGGGNTEAFF. In DNA, the CDR3 is TGTGCCTGGAATCGTGGGGGGGGGAACACTGAAGCTTTCTTT.

This chain connects TRBV19 to TRBJ1-1, with D possibly TRBD1 on 5 matching bases. CDR1 and CDR2 from the germline V gene are LNHDA and SQIVND (reference sequence). The CDR3 extends over 14 amino acids. Trimming stripped 5 bases from V and 2 bases from J, with 12 bases between. In nucleotides, the CDR3 is TGTGCCAGTAGTCTAGGGACTGATAACACTGAAGCTTTCTTT. Encoded protein: CASSLGTDNTEAFF.

This chain uses TRBV5-6 with TRBJ1-2; D remains ambiguous. The CDR3 spans 17 residues. Germline CDR1 SGHDT, CDR2 YYEEEE. Trimming removed 3 bases at V and 4 bases at J, with 22 bases between. The CDR3 DNA reads as TGTGCCAGCAGCTCGGCTAGGAGGAGGGAGTTAGGCTATGGCTACACCTTC. This translates into CASSSARRRELGYGYTF.

This chain uses TRBV7-3 with TRBJ2-1; D gene ambiguous. V lost 5 bases to trimming and J lost 0 bases, with 14 bases between them. This CDR3 comprises 16 residues. Germline-derived CDR1 and CDR2 are SGHTA and FQGTGA. CDR3 protein: CASSPLGGSSYNEQFF. Here the CDR3 DNA reads TGTGCCAGCAGCCCCTTGGGCGGCAGCTCCTACAATGAGCAGTTCTTC.

A few counts support this clonotype. V gene TRBV27 combines with J gene TRBJ2-1, with TRBD2 matching over 9 bases. Unmatched junction bases numbered 13, after V lost 1 base and J lost 3 bases. Germline V gene lookup returns CDR1 MNHEY and CDR2 SMNVEV (reference sequence). The CDR3 has 19 amino acids. In nucleotides, the CDR3 is TGTGCCAGCAGTTTATGGTCTAGCGGGGCCCCCAGCCACTACAATGAGCAGTTCTTC. Encoded protein: CASSLWSSGAPSHYNEQFF.

This clonotype was picked up a small number of times. In nucleotides, the CDR3 is TGTGCCAGCAGCTCCGAGGGGACGGTCATAAAAGCTTTCTTT. It translates to CASSSEGTVIKAFF. The chain uses TRBV7-9 and TRBJ1-1; D is perhaps TRBD1 (5 bases). The CDR3 length is 14 residues. V was clipped by 4 bases and J by 9 bases, with 18 bases between them. Germline V CDR1 and CDR2: SEHNR, FQNEAQ (reference sequence).

At least ten counts were recorded for this clonotype. The chain employs TRBV6-1 and TRBJ1-4; D not resolved. From germline, CDR1 is MNHNS and CDR2 SASEGT. Trimming took 1 base from V and 8 from J, leaving 11 bases between them. The CDR3 has 14 residues. The CDR3 loop is CASSEVLMREKLFF. DNA of the CDR3: TGTGCCAGCAGTGAAGTCTTGATGAGGGAAAAACTGTTTTTT.

This clonotype was observed many times. The V and J genes are TRBV10-3 and TRBJ2-5; a possible D gene is TRBD2 (6 bases). The V gene's germline CDR1 is ENHRY and CDR2 SYGVKD. V lost 4 bases and J lost 1, with 7 bases in between. The CDR3 runs 13 residues. The CDR3 region has the DNA TGTGCCATCAGTGTCGGGGGCCAAGAGACCCAGTACTTC. This gives the protein CAISVGGQETQYF.

The chain employs TRBV7-3 and TRBJ2-5; D remains unclear. V lost 2 bases and J lost 9, with 16 bases in between. CDR1 is SGHTA, CDR2 FQGTGA, per germline. The CDR3 spans 14 residues. The CDR3 coding sequence is TGTGCCAGCAGCTTACGCCCGTCAGTGGAGCCCCAGTACTTC. Its translation: CASSLRPSVEPQYF.

In this sample, this clonotype turned up a few times. The rearrangement joins TRBV5-1 to TRBJ1-6, with D possibly matching TRBD1 (5 bases). V was pared by 4 bases and J by 0 bases, with 14 bases between. CDR1 and CDR2 from the germline V gene are SGHRS and YFSETQ. This CDR3 region has 17 residues. Here the CDR3 DNA reads TGCGCCAGCAGCGGGGGACCGTCGAGCTCCTATAATTCACCCCTCCACTTT. Translation gives CASSGGPSSSYNSPLHF.

In its sample, this clonotype was seen many times. The CDR3 DNA reads TGCGCCAGCAGCTTGGTGCCCTCTGGGGCCAACGTCCTGACTTTC. As protein: CASSLVPSGANVLTF. This chain connects TRBV5-1 to TRBJ2-6; D ambiguous. Trimming pared 0 bases from V and 0 bases from J, leaving 4 bases between. This CDR3 has 15 amino acids. CDR1 is SGHRS and CDR2 is YFSETQ in the germline V gene.

This clonotype was recorded many times. The rearrangement joins TRBV20-1 to TRBJ2-7; 10 bases agree with TRBD1. CDR1 is DFQATT, CDR2 SNEGSKA, per germline (reference sequence). This CDR3 is built from 14 residues. Trimming removed 6 bases from V and 6 bases from J; junction bases left unmatched: 11. In DNA form, the CDR3 reads TGCAGTGCAAAAGGGACAGGGGATCCGCTCGAGCAGTACTTC. Translation: CSAKGTGDPLEQYF.

This clonotype has a single count. This may arise from a read error, as a much more abundant clone is one base away. This chain connects TRBV7-2 to TRBJ2-3; the match to TRBD2 covers 15 bases. The germline CDR1 and CDR2 sequences are SGHTA and FQGNSA. The CDR3 extends over 17 amino acids. The ends lost 5 bases at V and 0 bases at J; junction bases unmatched: 3. The CDR3 reads CASSKGLAGGSTDTQYF. The CDR3 DNA sequence: TGTGCCAGCAGCAAGGGACTAGCGGGGGGAAGCACAGATACGCAGTATTTT.

The rearrangement joins TRBV5-1 to TRBJ1-6; D not certain. The V end lost 3 bases, the J end lost 8 bases, and 12 bases lay between the germline ends. The germline CDR1 and CDR2 sequences are SGHRS and YFSETQ. The CDR3 is 14 residues long. DNA of the CDR3: TGCGCCAGCAGCTCTCGATGGGGAGATTCACCCCTCCACTTT. Translated, it gives CASSSRWGDSPLHF.

To note about this clonotype: A clone one base away is much larger, so this may be a read error. The chain links TRBV12-3 or TRBV12-4 to TRBJ1-2, with 9 bases matching TRBD1. J gave up 6 bases and V 6 bases, and 17 bases lay outside the gene matches. The CDR3 extends over 17 amino acids. The CDR3: CASSSRTGDYRRHGYTF. The CDR3 nucleotides read TGTGCCAGCAGCTCCAGGACAGGGGATTATCGGCGCCATGGCTACACCTTC.